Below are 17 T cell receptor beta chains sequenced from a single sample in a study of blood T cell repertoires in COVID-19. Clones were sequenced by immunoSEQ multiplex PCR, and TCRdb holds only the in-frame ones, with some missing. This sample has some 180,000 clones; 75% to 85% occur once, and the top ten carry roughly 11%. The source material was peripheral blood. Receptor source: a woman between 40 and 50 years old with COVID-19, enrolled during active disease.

The CDR3 reads CAWNADTEAFF. In nucleotides, the CDR3 is TGTGCCTGGAACGCAGACACTGAAGCTTTCTTT. The chain employs TRBV30 and TRBJ1-1; D gene uncertain. CDR1 is GTSNPN, CDR2 SVGIG, per germline (reference sequence). This CDR3 spans 11 amino acids. Trimming pared 4 bases from V and 3 bases from J, leaving 6 bases between.

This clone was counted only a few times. CDR3: CASSLVQGEGEKLFF. CDR3 coding DNA: TGCGCCAGCAGCTTGGTACAGGGGGAGGGTGAAAAACTGTTTTTT. This chain links TRBV5-1 with TRBJ1-4, with 8 bases identical to TRBD1. The CDR3 contains 15 residues. After removal of 0 bases from V and 7 bases from J, the junction contained 5 bases not matched to a gene. Germline CDR1 and CDR2: SGHRS and YFSETQ.

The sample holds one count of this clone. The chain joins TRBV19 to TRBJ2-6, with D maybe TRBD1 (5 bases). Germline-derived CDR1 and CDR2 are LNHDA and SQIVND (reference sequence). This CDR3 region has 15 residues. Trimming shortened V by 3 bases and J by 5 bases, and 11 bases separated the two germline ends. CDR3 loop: CASSILGDRANVLTF. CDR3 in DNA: TGTGCCAGTAGTATTTTAGGGGATAGGGCCAACGTCCTGACTTTC.

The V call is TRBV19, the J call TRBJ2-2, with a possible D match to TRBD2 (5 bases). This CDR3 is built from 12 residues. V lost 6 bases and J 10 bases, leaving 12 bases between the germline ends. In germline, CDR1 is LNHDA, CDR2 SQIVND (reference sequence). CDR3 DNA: TGTGCCAGTAGATTCGGGGTGGAGGAGCTGTTTTTT. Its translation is CASRFGVEELFF.

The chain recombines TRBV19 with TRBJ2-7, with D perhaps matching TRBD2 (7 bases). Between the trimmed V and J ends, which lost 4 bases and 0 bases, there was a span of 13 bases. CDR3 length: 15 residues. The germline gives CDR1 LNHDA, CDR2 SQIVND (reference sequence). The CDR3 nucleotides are TGTGCCAGTAGTAAAGGGGGGGGACTCTCCTACGAGCAGTACTTC. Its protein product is CASSKGGGLSYEQYF.

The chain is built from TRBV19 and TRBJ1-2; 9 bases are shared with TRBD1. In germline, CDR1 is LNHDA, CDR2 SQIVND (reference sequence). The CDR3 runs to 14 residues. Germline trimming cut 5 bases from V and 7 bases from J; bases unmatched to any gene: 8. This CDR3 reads CASSPRTGAGGYTF. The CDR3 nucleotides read TGTGCCAGTAGTCCTCGGACAGGGGCGGGTGGCTACACCTTC.

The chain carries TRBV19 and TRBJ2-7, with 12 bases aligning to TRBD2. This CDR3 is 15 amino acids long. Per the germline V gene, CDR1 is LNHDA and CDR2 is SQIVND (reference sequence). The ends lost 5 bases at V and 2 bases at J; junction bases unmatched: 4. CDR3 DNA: TGTGCCAGTAGTCTACGGACTAGCGGGGCCTACGAGCAGTACTTC. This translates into CASSLRTSGAYEQYF.

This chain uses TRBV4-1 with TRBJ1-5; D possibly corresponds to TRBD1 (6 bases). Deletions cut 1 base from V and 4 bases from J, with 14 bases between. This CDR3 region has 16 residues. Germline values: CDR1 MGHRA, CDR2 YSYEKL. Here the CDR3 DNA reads TGCGCCAGCAGCCAAGTTTTGGACAGTTGGAATCAGCCCCAGCATTTT. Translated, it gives CASSQVLDSWNQPQHF.

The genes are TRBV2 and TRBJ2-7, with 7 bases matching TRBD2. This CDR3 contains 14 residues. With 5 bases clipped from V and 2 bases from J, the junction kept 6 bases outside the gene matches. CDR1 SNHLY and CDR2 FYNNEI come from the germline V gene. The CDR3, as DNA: TGTGCCAGCAGTAACCGACTAGCCCCCTACGAGCAGTACTTC. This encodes CASSNRLAPYEQYF.

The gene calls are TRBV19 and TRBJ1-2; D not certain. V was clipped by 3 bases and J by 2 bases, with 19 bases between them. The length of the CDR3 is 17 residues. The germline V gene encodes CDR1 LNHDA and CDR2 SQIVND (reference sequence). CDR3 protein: CASSIWFRAGGNYGYTF. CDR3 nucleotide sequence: TGTGCCAGTAGTATTTGGTTTCGGGCAGGAGGGAACTATGGCTACACCTTC. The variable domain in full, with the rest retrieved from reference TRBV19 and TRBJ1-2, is DGGITQSPKYLFRKEGQNVTLSCEQNLNHDAMYWYRQDPGQGLRLIYYSQIVNDFQKGDIAEGYSVSREKKESFPLTVTSAQKNPTAFYLCASSIWFRAGGNYGYTFGSGTRLTVV.

The CDR3 DNA reads TGTGCCTGGAGTGTATCTTCAGGGTTTAGAGAGACCCAGTACTTC. Amino acids: CAWSVSSGFRETQYF. The V and J genes are TRBV30 and TRBJ2-5, with a tentative D call TRBD1 (5 bases). This CDR3 spans 15 amino acids. Germline V lookup: CDR1 GTSNPN, CDR2 SVGIG (reference sequence). V lost 0 bases, J lost 4 bases, and 15 bases lay in between.

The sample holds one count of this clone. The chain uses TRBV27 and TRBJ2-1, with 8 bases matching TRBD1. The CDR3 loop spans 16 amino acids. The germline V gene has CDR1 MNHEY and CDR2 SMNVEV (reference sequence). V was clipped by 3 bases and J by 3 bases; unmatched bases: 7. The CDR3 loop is CASSFFKGQGYNEQFF. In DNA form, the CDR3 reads TGTGCCAGCAGTTTTTTTAAAGGACAGGGCTACAATGAGCAGTTCTTC.

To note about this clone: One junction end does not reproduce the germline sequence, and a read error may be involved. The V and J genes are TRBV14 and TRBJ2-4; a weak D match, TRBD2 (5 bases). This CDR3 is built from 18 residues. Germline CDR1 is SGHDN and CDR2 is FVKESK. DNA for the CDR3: TGTGCCAGTAGCCAAGATCGGTACAGCGGATTAGCCAAAAACATTCAGTACTTC. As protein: CASSQDRYSGLAKNIQYF.

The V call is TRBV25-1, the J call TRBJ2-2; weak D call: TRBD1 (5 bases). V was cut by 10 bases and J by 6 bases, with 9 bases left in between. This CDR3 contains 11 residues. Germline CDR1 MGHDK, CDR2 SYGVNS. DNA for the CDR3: TGTGCCACCACAGGCTCCGGGGAGCTGTTTTTT. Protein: CATTGSGELFF.

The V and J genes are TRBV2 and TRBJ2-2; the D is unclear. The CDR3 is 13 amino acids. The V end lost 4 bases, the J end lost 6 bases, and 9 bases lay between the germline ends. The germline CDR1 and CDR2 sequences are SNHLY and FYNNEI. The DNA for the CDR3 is TGTGCCAGCAGTGGTTATGGAGCCGGGGAGCTGTTTTTT. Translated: CASSGYGAGELFF.

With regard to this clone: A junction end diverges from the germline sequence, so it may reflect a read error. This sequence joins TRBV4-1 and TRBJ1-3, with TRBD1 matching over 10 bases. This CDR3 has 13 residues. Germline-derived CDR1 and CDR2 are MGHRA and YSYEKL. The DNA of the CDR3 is TGCGCCAGCAGCCAAGATTATCAAGGACAGGGGGGTTTT. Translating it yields CASSQDYQGQGGF.

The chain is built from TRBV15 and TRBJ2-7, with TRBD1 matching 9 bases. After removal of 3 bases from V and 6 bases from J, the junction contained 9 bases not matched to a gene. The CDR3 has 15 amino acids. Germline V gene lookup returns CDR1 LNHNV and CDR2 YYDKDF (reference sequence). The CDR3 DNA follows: TGTGCCACCAGCAGGGGCTGGGACAGGGCGTCCGAGCAGTACTTC. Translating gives CATSRGWDRASEQYF.